This TCR beta chain was obtained from a study of shared clonotypes between healthy human individuals. At the level of the study: Three plates were used per donor for CD4 naive, three for CD4 memory, two for CD8 naive and one for CD8 memory.

On this clone: The antigen is unknown.

Only CD45RO-negative cells positively selected for CCR7 counted as naive CD8 cells, so terminally differentiated effector memory CD45RA+ cells were excluded. Findings and limits, study-wide: Clonotype sharing levels among donors were expected to vary with sequencing depth. It was observed that 5% to 6% of naive CD4 clonotypes were shared across several donors.

Germline-derived CDR1 and CDR2 are MNHEY and SMNVEV (reference sequence). The CDR3 is 11 amino acids. V lost 8 bases and J 2 bases, leaving 7 bases between the germline ends. Every subset's genomic DNA went evenly onto several immunoSEQ plates. The repertoire was sequenced with immunoSEQ multiplex PCR; TCRdb's copy has only in-frame clones and lacks some. Among about 2,200,000 clones listed, 93% were seen once. The material sequenced was naive CD8+ T cells from PBMCs. The rearrangement links TRBV27 to TRBJ2-7; D ambiguous. The receptor was isolated from a man in his late teens or twenties in good health. Some clones in this sample may be carry-over from other donors' samples. In DNA, the CDR3 is TGTGCCAGCGGTCAGCCCTACGAGCAGTACTTC. It translates to CASGQPYEQYF.